This entry lists 2 T cell receptor beta chains sequenced from one sample in a study of shared clonotypes between healthy human individuals. The assay was immunoSEQ multiplex PCR, and TCRdb's table has in-frame clones only and misses some. This sample yields some 2.1 million clones, of which roughly 96% are seen a single time; 0.13% belongs to the top ten. The sample taken for sequencing was naive CD4+ T cells sorted from blood. Subset given: CD45RA+ positively selected. These receptor sequences come from a man younger than 30 in good health.

The chain recombines TRBV11-1 with TRBJ2-7; D might be TRBD1 (5 bases). Germline CDR1 reads SGHAT; CDR2 reads FQDESV (reference sequence). This CDR3 comprises 14 residues. V lost 1 base and J lost 1, with 8 bases in between. The CDR3 region has the DNA TGTGCCAGCAGCTTAGGACCAGGGTCCTACGAGCAGTACTTC. Its translation: CASSLGPGSYEQYF.

J is TRBJ1-6 and V is TRBV6-1, with TRBD1 matching over 7 bases. Germline V gene lookup returns CDR1 MNHNS and CDR2 SASEGT. The V gene end was trimmed by 2 bases and the J gene end by 0 bases; junction bases not matched to a gene: 10. This CDR3 has 19 amino acids. CDR3 sequence (DNA): TGTGCCAGCAGTGAACACCGGGACAGAACATTCTCCTATAATTCACCCCTCCACTTT. This codes for CASSEHRDRTFSYNSPLHF.